The 14 T cell receptor beta chains below come from one sample, sequenced in a study of T cells in Graves' hyperthyroidism and ophthalmopathy. Authors of the study amplified TCR beta CDR3 regions from RNA transcripts. A set of HTBI primers served as the primers for a first-round RT-PCR of the TCR CDR3. MiXCR, applied by TCRdb to the multiplex PCR reads, yields one record per CDR3 protein. Among about 360,000 distinct CDR3 sequences listed, around 14% were seen once. Material: blood. The receptors come from a woman aged 18-35 years with Graves' hyperthyroidism.

The gene calls are TRBV19 and TRBJ2-1; no clear D. CDR3 length: 17 residues. V lost 4 bases and J 6 bases, leaving 22 bases between the germline ends. Germline V CDR1 and CDR2: LNHDA, SQIVND (reference sequence). The DNA for the CDR3 is TGTGCCAGTAGTACCCGAGGTGACGGCTACCCCCCCAATGAGCAGTTCTTC. It encodes CASSTRGDGYPPNEQFF.

The rearrangement uses TRBV11-2 and TRBJ2-3; 10 bases align to TRBD2. Looked up from germline, CDR1 is SGHAT and CDR2 is FQNNGV. This CDR3 is 16 amino acids long. The V gene end was trimmed by 2 bases and the J gene end by 4 bases; junction bases not matched to a gene: 6. This CDR3 is CASSLFASGGADTQYF. CDR3 in DNA: TGTGCCAGCAGCTTATTCGCTAGCGGGGGTGCAGATACGCAGTATTTT.

This clonotype was detected a few times. This sequence may be a read error, since a much larger clone differs from it by one base. The conserved phenylalanine or tryptophan is not found at the CDR3 terminus, so this likely reflects a read error. The chain joins TRBV6-2 or TRBV6-3 to TRBJ1-5; 8 positions agree with TRBD1. Trimming cost V 6 bases and J 0 bases; bases outside gene matches: 10. The CDR3 is 17 amino acids. Germline CDR1 and CDR2: MNHEY and SVGEGT. The CDR3 region is CASRRNTGGSSNQPQHL. CDR3 DNA sequence: TGTGCCAGCAGACGTAACACAGGGGGGTCTAGCAATCAGCCCCAGCATCTT.

Ten or more counts support this clonotype. V is TRBV28 and J is TRBJ2-7; D remains ambiguous. Trimming shortened V by 6 bases and J by 1 base, and 10 bases separated the two germline ends. This CDR3 has 13 amino acids. Germline V lookup: CDR1 MDHEN, CDR2 SYDVKM. In DNA, the CDR3 is TGTGCCAGCAGCCTCGGACGGTCCTACGAGCAGTACTTC. It encodes CASSLGRSYEQYF.

This clonotype was detected a few times. This sequence joins TRBV9 and TRBJ2-1; D not resolved. With 1 base removed from V and 10 bases from J, the gap between germline ends came to 15 bases. The germline gives CDR1 SGDLS, CDR2 YYNGEE. The CDR3 has 14 amino acids. In DNA, the CDR3 is TGTGCCAGCAGCGTACGGTCGCTGGATTTCGAGCAGTTCTTC. This sequence encodes CASSVRSLDFEQFF. The whole variable domain, filled in from reference TRBV9 and TRBJ2-1, reads DSGVTQTPKHLITATGQRVTLRCSPRSGDLSVYWYQQSLDQGLQFLIQYYNGEERAKGNILERFSAQQFPDLHSELNLSSLELGDSALYFCASSVRSLDFEQFFGPGTRLTVL.

This clonotype was seen a few times. Since no conserved phenylalanine or tryptophan closes the CDR3, a read error is the likely cause. The chain uses TRBV5-1 and TRBJ1-1; the D is unclear. Germline CDR1 and CDR2: SGHRS and YFSETQ. This CDR3 region has 17 residues. V dropped 2 bases and J dropped 1 base, with 18 bases sitting between them. CDR3 amino acids: CASSLWAGPDWNTEAFL. As DNA, the CDR3 is TGCGCCAGCAGCTTATGGGCGGGCCCGGACTGGAACACTGAAGCTTTCCTT.

In this sample, this clonotype turned up many times. The genes are TRBV24-1 and TRBJ2-3, with 10 bases identical to TRBD2. Germline CDR1 KGHDR, CDR2 SFDVKD. The CDR3 totals 17 residues. The V segment lost 5 bases and the J segment 1 base; nucleotides outside the gene matches: 8. CDR3 amino acids: CATSGLFGTSGTDTQYF. In DNA form, the CDR3 reads TGTGCCACCAGTGGCTTGTTCGGGACTAGCGGCACAGATACGCAGTATTTT.

This clonotype was seen at least ten times. The CDR3, as DNA: TGTGCCAGCAGCTTAGACAGCTTCATTGATACGCAGTATTTT. It specifies CASSLDSFIDTQYF. This chain links TRBV28 with TRBJ2-3; D possibly corresponds to TRBD1 (5 bases). The ends were cut back, 6 bases at V and 6 bases at J, with 16 bases in the middle. CDR1 and CDR2 from the germline V gene are MDHEN and SYDVKM. CDR3 length: 14 amino acids. The whole variable domain, remainder taken from reference TRBV28 and TRBJ2-3, is DVKVTQSSRYLVKRTGEKVFLECVQDMDHENMFWYRQDPGLGLRLIYFSYDVKMKEKGDIPEGYSVSREKKERFSLILESASTNQTSMYLCASSLDSFIDTQYFGPGTRLTVL.

With respect to this clonotype: Mismatch with germline at one junction end may stem from a read error. The chain is built from TRBV12-3 or TRBV12-4 and TRBJ1-2; D is perhaps TRBD1 (6 bases). This CDR3 contains 14 residues. The DNA for the CDR3 is TGTGTCAGCAGGGGTGGGGACGAGGGCTATGGCTACACCTTC. Residues: CVSRGGDEGYGYTF.

This chain uses TRBV7-8 with TRBJ2-7, with 10 positions matching TRBD2. CDR3 length: 14 amino acids. V lost 3 bases to trimming and J lost 7 bases; unmatched junction nucleotides: 6. Germline loops: CDR1 SGHVS, CDR2 FQNEAQ. The CDR3 loop is CASSFRLAGGEQYF. Here the CDR3 DNA reads TGTGCCAGCAGCTTCCGACTAGCGGGCGGGGAGCAGTACTTC.

In this sample, this clonotype turned up many times. V gene TRBV20-1 combines with J gene TRBJ1-2; D remains unclear. The CDR3 has 17 residues. V was trimmed by 3 bases and J by 0 bases, leaving 20 bases between them. The germline gives CDR1 DFQATT, CDR2 SNEGSKA (reference sequence). CDR3 loop: CSASLRLGVATNYGYTF. CDR3 DNA: TGCAGTGCTAGTCTTCGACTTGGAGTTGCAACTAACTATGGCTACACCTTC.

Ten or more counts support this clonotype. This chain connects TRBV4-2 to TRBJ2-7, with D possibly TRBD1 on 6 matching bases. The CDR3 loop spans 16 amino acids. The V gene's germline CDR1 is LGHNA and CDR2 YNFKEQ. V shed 0 bases and J shed 0 bases, with 12 bases lying between them. The CDR3 loop reads CASSQDKTGYSYEQYF. Here the CDR3 DNA reads TGTGCCAGCAGCCAAGATAAAACAGGGTACTCCTACGAGCAGTACTTC.

This clonotype was observed many times. V usage is TRBV20-1 and J usage is TRBJ2-3; D ambiguous. CDR1 is DFQATT, CDR2 SNEGSKA, per germline (reference sequence). The CDR3 runs 13 residues. V lost 5 bases and J 2 bases, leaving 11 bases between the germline ends. The CDR3 DNA reads as TGCAGTGCTCCCCAGACAAACACAGATACGCAGTATTTT. Protein: CSAPQTNTDTQYF.

CDR3 DNA: TGTGCCAGCAGCCCCATCGGGGCTAGCAGGGGGGCGGCGCAGTATTTT. Its translation: CASSPIGASRGAAQYF. J is TRBJ2-3 and V is TRBV6-1, with TRBD1 as a possible D gene (7 bases). CDR3 length equals 16 residues. Germline V gene sequence: CDR1 MNHNS, CDR2 SASEGT. V was pared by 6 bases and J by 10 bases, with 26 bases between.